Below, one T cell receptor beta chain is given with its context. The source of the sample is a study of patients and donors after allogeneic stem cell transplantation. MiXCR, applied by TCRdb to the RT-PCR reads, yields one record per CDR3 protein. The table has 150,000 to 200,000 distinct CDR3 sequences, 30% seen once. The sequencing input was blood, either unsorted or a sorted T cell fraction (not recorded which). This receptor was taken from a human donor who was either an allogeneic HSCT recipient or a stem cell or donor lymphocyte infusion donor (not recorded which). It is not recorded whose cells these are; they may come from a transplant donor.

The chain's CDR3 is CASTLADHEQFF. CDR3 coding DNA: TGTGCCAGCACCTTAGCGGACCATGAGCAGTTCTTC. The chain uses TRBV28 and TRBJ2-1, with D perhaps matching TRBD2 (6 bases). The germline gives CDR1 MDHEN, CDR2 SYDVKM. This CDR3 is 12 amino acids long. V was clipped by 7 bases and J by 8 bases, with 12 bases between them.